This record looks at one T cell receptor beta chain sequence and its context. What it recognizes is unknown. The data are from a study of cytomegalovirus exposure and HLA in healthy donors. Whole-study findings and limits: Later findings reportedly placed an Asian-associated ancestry cluster below the roughly 690-donor mean for N-insertions.

The CDR3 runs to 16 residues. The V segment lost 0 bases and the J segment 8 bases; nucleotides outside the gene matches: 7. The V gene's germline CDR1 is SGHRS and CDR2 YFSETQ. PCR amplification relied on 60 Vbeta primers (plus 13 Jbeta primers). Method: immunoSEQ multiplex PCR; TCRdb's copy keeps in-frame clones and lacks some. This table holds approximately 120,000 clones. Input material: PBMCs. The chain recombines TRBV5-1 with TRBJ1-6; 8 bases fit TRBD1. The sequence was obtained from a man aged 30 to 39 in good health and CMV-seronegative. In DNA form, the CDR3 reads TGCGCCAGCAGCTTGGAGCCGACAGGGGAGGATTCACCCCTCCACTTT. Its protein is CASSLEPTGEDSPLHF.